The 27 T cell receptor beta chains in this list originate from one sample, sequenced in a study of shared clonotypes between healthy human individuals. Using immunoSEQ multiplex PCR, the repertoire was profiled, and TCRdb retains in-frame clones only, with some absent. Among fewer than 1 million clones listed, about 97% were seen once. Only CD45RO-negative cells positively selected for CCR7 counted as naive CD8 cells, so terminally differentiated effector memory CD45RA+ cells were excluded. Material: naive CD8+ T cells sorted from blood. The receptors here all came from a man aged 25-45 years in good health.

This clone appeared once. The chain links TRBV5-1 to TRBJ2-7, with D possibly matching TRBD1 (6 bases). Germline V gives CDR1 SGHRS, CDR2 YFSETQ. This CDR3 region has 15 residues. The V gene lost 2 bases and the J gene lost 2 bases, with 14 bases spanning the gap. The chain's CDR3 is CASSFGGDSPYEQYF. The CDR3 DNA reads as TGCGCCAGCAGCTTTGGGGGCGATAGCCCCTACGAGCAGTACTTC.

This sequence joins TRBV7-9 and TRBJ1-4, with D possibly TRBD1 on 5 matching bases. Germline loops: CDR1 SEHNR, CDR2 FQNEAQ (reference sequence). The germline V and J ends were trimmed by 4 bases and 5 bases, with 17 bases remaining between them. The CDR3 is 16 residues long. The CDR3 region is CASSSRDEGPNEKLFF. DNA for the CDR3: TGTGCCAGCAGCTCCCGGGACGAGGGGCCGAATGAAAAACTGTTTTTT.

V gene TRBV18 combines with J gene TRBJ1-1; 8 bases fit TRBD1. Germline lookup yields CDR1 KGHSH and CDR2 LQKENI. The trim removed 3 bases at V and 0 bases at J, leaving 6 bases unmatched. CDR3 length: 16 amino acids. The CDR3 region has the DNA TGTGCCAGCTCACCCGGACAGGGAAGAATGAACACTGAAGCTTTCTTT. This codes for CASSPGQGRMNTEAFF.

This clone was found once. The V gene is TRBV4-1, the J gene TRBJ1-2; D not resolved. This CDR3 is built from 17 residues. V lost 0 bases and J lost 5, with 19 bases in between. Germline CDR1 and CDR2: MGHRA and YSYEKL. The CDR3 nucleotides read TGCGCCAGCAGCCAAGATCCCCCGCGGTTACCGGGGTATGGCTACACCTTC. Translating it yields CASSQDPPRLPGYGYTF.

The chain is built from TRBV20-1 and TRBJ2-7; D is undetermined. Looked up from germline, CDR1 is DFQATT and CDR2 is SNEGSKA (reference sequence). V was trimmed by 3 bases and J by 3 bases, leaving 6 bases between them. This CDR3 comprises 11 residues. This CDR3 reads CSASPYYEQYF. CDR3 coding DNA: TGCAGTGCTAGCCCTTACTACGAGCAGTACTTC.

The V call is TRBV5-1, the J call TRBJ2-7, with D unclear. The CDR3 sequence is 14 residues long. The germline V gene encodes CDR1 SGHRS and CDR2 YFSETQ. V lost 4 bases and J 2 bases, leaving 13 bases between the germline ends. Here the CDR3 DNA reads TGCGCCAGCAGCGTATACTCTGGGACCTACGAGCAGTACTTC. Its translation: CASSVYSGTYEQYF.

As regards this clone: The junction departs from the called germline gene at one end, perhaps through a read error. The rearrangement uses TRBV7-7 and TRBJ2-1, with D perhaps TRBD2 (6 bases). Germline-derived CDR1 and CDR2 are SSHAT and FNYEAQ (reference sequence). The CDR3 totals 15 residues. The CDR3 DNA reads as TGTGCCAGCAGCATAGCGGTAGCCACCTACAATGAGCAGTTCTTC. This encodes CASSIAVATYNEQFF.

The chain carries TRBV15 and TRBJ1-5; no reliable D call. From germline, CDR1 is LNHNV and CDR2 YYDKDF (reference sequence). The V and J ends lost 1 base and 0 bases respectively, with 4 bases between them. CDR3 size: 14 residues. The CDR3 is CATSRVNSNQPQHF. The CDR3 nucleotides are TGTGCCACCAGCAGAGTTAATAGCAATCAGCCCCAGCATTTT.

This sequence joins TRBV4-1 and TRBJ2-3, with TRBD2 matching over 11 bases. CDR1 is MGHRA and CDR2 is YSYEKL in the germline V gene. The CDR3 is 16 amino acids. The V and J ends lost 2 bases and 3 bases, in that order; junction bases with no gene match: 4. CDR3 in amino acids: CASSQRLAGSTDTQYF. In DNA form, the CDR3 reads TGCGCCAGCAGCCAAAGACTAGCGGGATCAACAGATACGCAGTATTTT.

V usage is TRBV7-6 and J usage is TRBJ2-2, with TRBD1 matching over 8 bases. This CDR3 region has 16 residues. Germline V lookup: CDR1 SGHVS, CDR2 FNYEAQ. V lost 2 bases, J lost 1 base, and 3 bases stayed unmatched. CDR3 in amino acids: CASSLLGQVNTGELFF. The CDR3 nucleotides are TGTGCCAGCAGCTTATTGGGACAGGTGAACACCGGGGAGCTGTTTTTT.

In the case of this clone: The identical CDR3 is also encoded by other nucleotide sequences in the sample. The V gene is TRBV27, the J gene TRBJ2-1, with 8 bases identical to TRBD2. The CDR3 spans 14 residues. The trim removed 2 bases at V and 4 bases at J, leaving 1 base unmatched. In germline, CDR1 is MNHEY, CDR2 SMNVEV (reference sequence). CDR3 sequence reads: CASSLRGGYNEQFF. DNA for the CDR3: TGTGCCAGCAGTTTACGGGGGGGGTACAATGAGCAGTTCTTC.

The gene calls are TRBV5-6 and TRBJ2-3; 11 bases fit TRBD2. The junction had 7 bases not matched to a gene; V was cut back by 0 bases and J by 4 bases. The germline V gene has CDR1 SGHDT and CDR2 YYEEEE. The CDR3 extends over 17 amino acids. This CDR3 is CASSLELAGVFPDTQYF. CDR3 nucleotides: TGTGCCAGCAGCTTGGAACTAGCGGGAGTCTTCCCAGATACGCAGTATTTT.

This chain uses TRBV28 with TRBJ2-1; maybe TRBD2 (5 bases). Trimming took off 6 bases at V and 8 bases at J, with 20 bases between the two ends. Germline V gene sequence: CDR1 MDHEN, CDR2 SYDVKM. The CDR3 spans 15 residues. The DNA of the CDR3 is TGTGCCAGCAGCCCATCCGGGATCTCATGGGATGAGCAGTTCTTC. It yields the protein CASSPSGISWDEQFF. Full variable domain (remainder filled in from reference TRBV28 and TRBJ2-1): DVKVTQSSRYLVKRTGEKVFLECVQDMDHENMFWYRQDPGLGLRLIYFSYDVKMKEKGDIPEGYSVSREKKERFSLILESASTNQTSMYLCASSPSGISWDEQFFGPGTRLTVL.

The chain has TRBV13 and TRBJ2-7, with D possibly TRBD2 on 5 matching bases. The germline CDR1 and CDR2 sequences are PRHDT and FYEKMQ (reference sequence). V was clipped by 5 bases and J by 4 bases, with 9 bases between them. This CDR3 spans 12 amino acids. CDR3 sequence (DNA): TGTGCCAGCAGCCGGGAAGGGTACGAGCAGTACTTC. It encodes CASSREGYEQYF.

This rearrangement joins TRBV6-9 to TRBJ1-2; 9 bases map to TRBD1. The length of the CDR3 is 16 residues. The junction had 13 bases not matched to a gene; V was cut back by 3 bases and J by 8 bases. CDR1 and CDR2 from the germline V gene are MNHGY and SVAAGI. Here the CDR3 DNA reads TGTGCCAGCAGTTACCCGGGACAGGGCTGGGATGGAGGCTACACCTTC. Protein product: CASSYPGQGWDGGYTF.

The table lists this clone with a count of one. The chain is built from TRBV13 and TRBJ2-1; possibly TRBD2 for D (6 bases). V lost 10 bases and J lost 7, with 17 bases in between. Germline values: CDR1 PRHDT, CDR2 FYEKMQ (reference sequence). The CDR3 contains 13 residues. In DNA form, the CDR3 reads TGTGCCACCCCGTCGGAGGGGAGGAATGAGCAGTTCTTC. Translation: CATPSEGRNEQFF.

CDR3 in DNA: TGCGCCAGCAGCCAAGATCTTACTAGCGGGAGGGAGGATACGCAGTATTTT. Residues: CASSQDLTSGREDTQYF. The chain recombines TRBV4-3 with TRBJ2-3; 13 bases agree with TRBD2. Germline V lookup: CDR1 LGHNA, CDR2 YSLEER. There are 17 residues in the CDR3. V lost 0 bases, J lost 6 bases, and 6 bases stayed unmatched.

The gene calls are TRBV28 and TRBJ2-5; TRBD1 agrees at 10 bases. CDR1 is MDHEN, CDR2 SYDVKM, per germline. The V and J ends lost 4 bases and 5 bases, in that order; junction bases with no gene match: 31. This CDR3 has 23 residues. The CDR3 is CASSSQNWGQGSDKKTPGETQYF. CDR3 nucleotides: TGTGCCAGCAGTTCCCAGAATTGGGGACAGGGGTCGGATAAAAAGACTCCAGGGGAGACCCAGTACTTC.

The chain couples TRBV19 to TRBJ2-3; no clear D. Between the trimmed V and J ends, which lost 1 base and 5 bases, there was a span of 7 bases. The CDR3 has 13 amino acids. Germline V lookup: CDR1 LNHDA, CDR2 SQIVND (reference sequence). In DNA, the CDR3 is TGTGCCAGTAGTATAGTCAGCCTAGATACGCAGTATTTT. It translates to CASSIVSLDTQYF. Full variable domain (missing parts from reference TRBV19 and TRBJ2-3): DGGITQSPKYLFRKEGQNVTLSCEQNLNHDAMYWYRQDPGQGLRLIYYSQIVNDFQKGDIAEGYSVSREKKESFPLTVTSAQKNPTAFYLCASSIVSLDTQYFGPGTRLTVL.

This clone was counted once. V gene TRBV11-2 combines with J gene TRBJ2-7, with 11 bases that match TRBD1. The CDR3 length is 16 residues. Germline V gives CDR1 SGHAT, CDR2 FQNNGV. V dropped 5 bases and J dropped 3; count of bases not matched to a gene: 9. Here the CDR3 reads CASSADPGTGGYEQYF. DNA of the CDR3: TGTGCCAGCAGCGCAGATCCGGGGACAGGGGGCTACGAGCAGTACTTC.

The V gene is TRBV5-1, the J gene TRBJ2-1, with D perhaps assigned TRBD1 or TRBD2 (5 bases each). Germline lookup yields CDR1 SGHRS and CDR2 YFSETQ. The CDR3 is 17 amino acids. Trimming shortened V by 2 bases and J by 10 bases, and 25 bases separated the two germline ends. The CDR3 region is CASSFGPRDPQLEEQFF. Here the CDR3 DNA reads TGCGCCAGCAGCTTTGGCCCCCGGGACCCCCAACTAGAAGAGCAGTTCTTC.

This clone was picked up one time. Here the CDR3 DNA reads TGCGCCAGCACTGGGGGCCGACTAGCGGGTTTCTACAATGAGCAGTTCTTC. Amino acids: CASTGGRLAGFYNEQFF. The genes are TRBV10-2 and TRBJ2-1; TRBD2 aligns across 10 bases. CDR1 is WSHSY and CDR2 is SAAADI in the germline V gene. J gave up 3 bases and V 7 bases, and 12 bases lay outside the gene matches. This CDR3 has 17 amino acids.

The rearrangement links TRBV5-4 to TRBJ2-1; 11 nucleotides match TRBD2. The CDR3 has 15 amino acids. The J segment lost 9 bases and the V segment lost 6 bases, leaving 11 bases of the junction unmatched. From germline, CDR1 is SGHNT and CDR2 YYREEE (reference sequence). CDR3 DNA sequence: TGTGCCAGCACCCTAACTAGCGGGAGCGGTGGTGAGCAGTTCTTC. This encodes CASTLTSGSGGEQFF. Complete variable domain (other parts from reference TRBV5-4 and TRBJ2-1): ETGVTQSPTHLIKTRGQQVTLRCSSQSGHNTVSWYQQALGQGPQFIFQYYREEENGRGNFPPRFSGLQFPNYSSELNVNALELDDSALYLCASTLTSGSGGEQFFGPGTRLTVL.

The V and J genes are TRBV7-2 and TRBJ2-5; D gene ambiguous. The germline V and J ends were trimmed by 5 bases and 5 bases, with 15 bases remaining between them. This CDR3 has 14 residues. The V gene's germline CDR1 is SGHTA and CDR2 FQGNSA. The CDR3 loop is CASSPPPPEETQYF. The DNA of the CDR3 is TGTGCCAGCAGCCCTCCCCCCCCCGAGGAGACCCAGTACTTC. The full variable domain, with the rest looked up from reference TRBV7-2 and TRBJ2-5, is GAGVSQSPSNKVTEKGKDVELRCDPISGHTALYWYRQSLGQGLEFLIYFQGNSAPDKSGLPSDRFSAERTGGSVSTLTIQRTQQEDSAVYLCASSPPPPEETQYFGPGTRLLVL.

This rearrangement joins TRBV6-5 to TRBJ2-1; TRBD2 matches at 7 bases. Germline CDR1 is MNHEY and CDR2 is SVGAGI. The CDR3 sequence is 13 residues long. Trimming at V came to 2 bases and at J to 10 bases, leaving 5 bases not matched to a gene. CDR3 sequence (DNA): TGTGCCAGCAGTTACGTTACTAGCGACGAGCAGTTCTTC. Amino acids: CASSYVTSDEQFF.

DNA for the CDR3: TGTGCCAGCAGCTACCTCCGGGACAGGGCCGGAAACTTGTTTTTT. Its translation: CASSYLRDRAGNLFF. The chain has TRBV5-6 and TRBJ1-4; 9 nucleotides match TRBD1. CDR3 length: 15 residues. In germline, CDR1 is SGHDT, CDR2 YYEEEE. V dropped 3 bases and J dropped 15; count of bases not matched to a gene: 15.

The rearrangement joins TRBV4-3 to TRBJ2-7; TRBD1 aligns across 9 bases. The CDR3 runs 14 residues. V gave up 1 base and J gave up 5 bases; unmatched junction bases: 3. CDR1 is LGHNA, CDR2 YSLEER, per germline. This CDR3 is CASSQGTGVDEQYF. The DNA for the CDR3 is TGCGCCAGCAGCCAAGGGACAGGGGTTGACGAGCAGTACTTC.